The 5 T cell receptor beta chains reported below all come from one sample, sequenced in a study of radiotherapy plus CTLA-4 blockade in lung cancer. Repertoires were generated with immunoSEQ multiplex PCR, while TCRdb's copy carries only in-frame clones and drops some. The repertoire holds tens of thousands of clones, with 80% to 85% as singletons. Sequenced material: peripheral blood, taken from a patient treated with radiotherapy plus ipilimumab. These receptors were obtained from a human donor with non-small cell lung cancer who had stable disease on radiotherapy plus ipilimumab.

This chain connects TRBV25-1 to TRBJ2-3, with 7 positions matching TRBD2. The CDR3 contains 15 residues. CDR1 and CDR2 (germline): MGHDK, SYGVNS. V lost 1 base and J lost 3; bases outside the gene matches: 4. The CDR3 DNA follows: TGTGCCAGCAGTGAATCTGCGGGGGTGACAGATACGCAGTATTTT. Its protein is CASSESAGVTDTQYF.

The V gene is TRBV9, the J gene TRBJ2-7, with 8 bases lining up with TRBD2. V was clipped by 4 bases and J by 5 bases; unmatched bases: 11. In germline, CDR1 is SGDLS, CDR2 YYNGEE. The CDR3 is 15 amino acids. CDR3 nucleotides: TGTGCCAGCAGCCCAGAAGTAGCGGGAAGGCACGAGCAGTACTTC. Translating it yields CASSPEVAGRHEQYF.

V and J are TRBV7-8 and TRBJ2-7, with 7 bases lining up with TRBD1. V lost 4 bases and J lost 5; bases outside the gene matches: 8. The CDR3 runs 14 residues. In germline, CDR1 is SGHVS, CDR2 FQNEAQ. The CDR3 DNA sequence: TGTGCCAGCAGCTCGGGACAGCGCAGCGACGAGCAGTACTTC. It translates to CASSSGQRSDEQYF.

The rearrangement joins TRBV30 to TRBJ1-1; D is possibly TRBD1 (5 bases). This CDR3 region has 13 residues. Trimming took 5 bases from V and 1 from J, leaving 11 bases between them. Looked up from germline, CDR1 is GTSNPN and CDR2 is SVGIG (reference sequence). The CDR3 DNA reads as TGTGCCTGGCTGGGCGGGGCGAACACTGAAGCTTTCTTT. Amino acids: CAWLGGANTEAFF.

The chain uses TRBV7-6 and TRBJ1-1; TRBD1 matches 7 bases. CDR3 length equals 13 residues. Per germline, CDR1 SGHVS and CDR2 FNYEAQ. Losses at the gene ends were 1 base for V and 10 bases for J; bases not matched to a gene: 6. The CDR3 protein is CASSLVEGAGAFF. The CDR3 DNA sequence: TGTGCCAGCAGCTTAGTTGAGGGGGCTGGAGCTTTCTTT.